Below, one T cell receptor (beta chain) is given with its context. This sample was taken from a study of cytomegalovirus exposure and HLA in healthy donors. The CDR3 runs 15 residues. V gave up 3 bases and J gave up 0 bases, with 11 bases separating them. The germline V gene has CDR1 MDHEN and CDR2 SYDVKM. The PCR had 60 Vbeta and 13 Jbeta primers. Produced via immunoSEQ multiplex PCR; TCRdb's table is partial and in-frame only. Among a few hundred thousand clones listed, around four fifths were seen once. The origin of this receptor is a woman between 50 and 59 years old in good health and CMV-seropositive. The V and J genes are TRBV28 and TRBJ1-2; no firm D call. The sample taken for sequencing was PBMCs. The CDR3 here is CASSFPDPTNYGYTF. CDR3 nucleotides: TGTGCCAGCAGTTTTCCAGATCCCACTAACTATGGCTACACCTTC.